These 9 T cell receptor beta chains were sequenced from one sample in a study of cytomegalovirus exposure and HLA in healthy donors. This PCR relied on a set of 60 Vbeta primers and 13 Jbeta primers. Profiled with immunoSEQ multiplex PCR; TCRdb holds only in-frame clones, not every one. The data contain 130,000 to 150,000 clones, approximately 80% of them singletons. The material sequenced was PBMCs. The receptors originated from a man aged 25 to 40 in good health and CMV-seropositive.

The V call is TRBV6-6, the J call TRBJ2-7, with TRBD1 identical over 9 bases. The CDR3 has 13 residues. Germline trimming cut 6 bases from V and 4 bases from J; bases unmatched to any gene: 4. Germline assignment: CDR1 MNHNY and CDR2 SVGAGI (reference sequence). Here the CDR3 DNA reads TGTGCCAGCAGAACAGGGGGCATTTACGAGCAGTACTTC. It codes for CASRTGGIYEQYF.

In its sample, this clone was seen once. The V call is TRBV18, the J call TRBJ2-7, with D unresolved. V dropped 2 bases and J dropped 1 base, with 9 bases sitting between them. This CDR3 region has 14 residues. The germline V gene has CDR1 KGHSH and CDR2 LQKENI. For the CDR3, the DNA is TGTGCCAGCTCACCAAGTGGCGGATCCTACGAGCAGTACTTC. It yields the protein CASSPSGGSYEQYF.

The chain is built from TRBV4-3 and TRBJ2-7; D may be TRBD1 (6 bases). V was cut by 4 bases and J by 7 bases, with 14 bases left in between. Per the germline V gene, CDR1 is LGHNA and CDR2 is YSLEER. There are 13 residues in the CDR3. CDR3 nucleotides: TGCGCCAGCAGCCGAGACCAGGGGCGGGAGCAGTACTTC. Encoded protein: CASSRDQGREQYF.

The chain employs TRBV7-9 and TRBJ2-7; 14 nucleotides match TRBD2. Germline V CDR1 and CDR2: SEHNR, FQNEAQ (reference sequence). This CDR3 spans 15 amino acids. The trim removed 4 bases at V and 6 bases at J, leaving 5 bases unmatched. The chain's CDR3 is CASSSGLAGVGEQYF. CDR3 coding DNA: TGTGCCAGCAGCTCGGGACTAGCGGGAGTTGGCGAGCAGTACTTC.

The chain recombines TRBV11-2 with TRBJ2-7; 7 nucleotides agree with TRBD2. The CDR3 contains 14 residues. V was pared by 1 base and J by 3 bases, with 3 bases of the junction left unmatched. Per germline, CDR1 SGHAT and CDR2 FQNNGV. The CDR3 region is CASSLGGGNYEQYF. The CDR3 DNA reads as TGTGCCAGCAGCTTAGGGGGAGGGAACTACGAGCAGTACTTC.

This clone was observed a few times. The V call is TRBV28, the J call TRBJ2-2; possible D gene TRBD1, 7 bases. Trimming shortened V by 2 bases and J by 4 bases, and 11 bases separated the two germline ends. The CDR3 consists of 15 residues. Per germline, CDR1 MDHEN and CDR2 SYDVKM. The CDR3 coding sequence is TGTGCCAGCAGTTTAAATCAGGGGGGCACCGGGGAGCTGTTTTTT. Residues: CASSLNQGGTGELFF.

For this clone: At the DNA level, this CDR3 is encoded by other sequences in the same sample as well. The chain uses TRBV19 and TRBJ2-7; D is uncertain. The CDR3 runs 14 residues. Trimming took 2 bases from V and 5 from J, leaving 13 bases between them. Germline assignment: CDR1 LNHDA and CDR2 SQIVND (reference sequence). CDR3 residues: CASSITSGFNEQYF. DNA of the CDR3: TGTGCCAGTAGTATAACCTCCGGGTTCAACGAGCAGTACTTC.

The CDR3 DNA sequence: TGTGCCAGTAGCCGACAGGGAGTGAATGAGCAGTTCTTC. It yields the protein CASSRQGVNEQFF. The chain combines TRBV19 with TRBJ2-1, with TRBD1 matching over 7 bases. The germline gives CDR1 LNHDA, CDR2 SQIVND (reference sequence). CDR3 length: 13 residues. Trimming removed 6 bases from V and 7 bases from J; junction bases left unmatched: 6.

The J gene is TRBJ2-1, the V gene TRBV30; 7 nucleotides agree with TRBD2. The CDR3 is 14 amino acids. Germline V lookup: CDR1 GTSNPN, CDR2 SVGIG (reference sequence). The J segment lost 2 bases and the V segment lost 4 bases, leaving 5 bases of the junction unmatched. CDR3 loop: CAWTGLVPYNEQFF. The CDR3, as DNA: TGTGCCTGGACCGGACTAGTACCCTACAATGAGCAGTTCTTC. The full variable domain, rest sourced from reference TRBV30 and TRBJ2-1, is SQTIHQWPATLVQPVGSPLSLECTVEGTSNPNLYWYRQAAGRGLQLLFYSVGIGQISSEVPQNLSASRPQDRQFILSSKKLLLSDSGFYLCAWTGLVPYNEQFFGPGTRLTVL.